This T cell receptor (beta chain) appears in the sequencing data of a study of shared clonotypes between healthy human individuals. For each subset, genomic DNA was distributed in equal portions over several immunoSEQ plates. Libraries were prepared by immunoSEQ multiplex PCR; TCRdb keeps only in-frame clonotypes and omits some of them. Of approximately 2.5 million clones in the sample, 93% were seen once. CDR3 length equals 15 residues. Trimming left V 6 bases short and J 0 bases short, with 12 bases between. Germline V gene sequence: CDR1 MNHNS, CDR2 SASEGT. The TCR originated in a man aged 18 to 29 in good health. Some clones in this sample may be carry-over from other donors' samples. The chain is built from TRBV6-1 and TRBJ1-5; D is perhaps TRBD1 (5 bases). The sequenced sample consisted of naive CD4+ T cells from PBMCs. Documented subset: CD45RA+ positively selected. The DNA of the CDR3 is TGTGCCAGCAGGTATGCAGGGACTAGCAATCAGCCCCAGCATTTT. Amino acids: CASRYAGTSNQPQHF.